This T cell receptor (delta chain) was documented in a study of γδ T cells in repeated Plasmodium falciparum infection. TCRdb reanalysed the multiplex PCR reads with CATT. The data hold some 100,000 delta-chain clones, with 1.4% observed a single time. At least ten counts were recorded for this clone. Other DNA sequences in this specimen translate into the identical CDR3. This receptor was taken from a pool of human donors (malaria-infected and uninfected, not separated). The sample was gamma-delta T cells from blood.

The DNA of the CDR3 is TGTGCCTTTAGCTCTCCGCTGGGGGATACGGAGGAACTCATCTTT. Translated: CAFSSPLGDTEELIF. The V call is TRDV3, the J call TRDJ1; 12 nucleotides align to TRDD3. Per the germline V gene, CDR1 is TVYSNPD and CDR2 is GDNSRS (reference sequence). The ends lost 0 bases at V and 9 bases at J; junction bases unmatched: 11. This CDR3 spans 15 amino acids.